This entry features one TCR beta chain sequence. This sample stems from a study of T cells in narcolepsy. The CDR3 contains 18 residues. V was clipped by 4 bases and J by 1 base, with 22 bases between them. Germline-derived CDR1 and CDR2 are KGHSH and LQKENI. The protocol was immunoSEQ multiplex PCR, while the TCRdb copy is restricted to in-frame clones and leaves out a portion. Of tens of thousands of clones in the sample, about four fifths are singletons; the top ten hold more than 0.9%. This clonotype was sampled from a human donor with narcolepsy. The chain combines TRBV18 with TRBJ2-5; D may be TRBD1 (5 bases). The sequencing input was CD45RA- memory CD4+ T cells from PBMCs. The DNA of the CDR3 is TGTGCCAGCTCACTTAACACAGGAGCAACCCACCTCCAAGAGACCCAGTACTTC. Protein: CASSLNTGATHLQETQYF.